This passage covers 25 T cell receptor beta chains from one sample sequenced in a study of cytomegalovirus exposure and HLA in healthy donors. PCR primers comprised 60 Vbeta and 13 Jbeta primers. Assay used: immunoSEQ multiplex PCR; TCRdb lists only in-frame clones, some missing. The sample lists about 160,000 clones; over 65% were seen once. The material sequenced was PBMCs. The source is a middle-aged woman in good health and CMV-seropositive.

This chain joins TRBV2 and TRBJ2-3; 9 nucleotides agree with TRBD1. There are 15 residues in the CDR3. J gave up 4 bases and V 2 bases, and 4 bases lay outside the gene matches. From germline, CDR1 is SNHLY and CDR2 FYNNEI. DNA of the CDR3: TGTGCCAGCAGTGAACAGGGACAGGGCCCAGATACGCAGTATTTT. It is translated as CASSEQGQGPDTQYF.

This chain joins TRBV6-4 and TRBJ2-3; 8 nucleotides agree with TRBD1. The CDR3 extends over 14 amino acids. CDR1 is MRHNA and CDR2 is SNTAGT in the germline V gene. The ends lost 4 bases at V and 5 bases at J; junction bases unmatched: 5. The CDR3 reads CASSGQGLGDTQYF. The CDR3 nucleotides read TGTGCCAGCAGTGGACAGGGGCTAGGAGATACGCAGTATTTT.

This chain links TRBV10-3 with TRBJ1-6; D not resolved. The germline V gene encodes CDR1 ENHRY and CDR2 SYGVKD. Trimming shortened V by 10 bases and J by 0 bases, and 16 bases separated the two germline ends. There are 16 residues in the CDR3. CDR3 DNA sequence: TGTGCCACCAAATACAAGGAGAGCTCCTATAATTCACCCCTCCACTTT. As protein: CATKYKESSYNSPLHF.

This CDR3 is CASSIEGLAGRSYNEQFF. The CDR3 nucleotides read TGTGCCAGTAGTATAGAGGGACTAGCGGGAAGGTCCTACAATGAGCAGTTCTTC. The V and J genes are TRBV19 and TRBJ2-1; 13 nucleotides align to TRBD2. The CDR3 contains 18 residues. The J segment lost 1 base and the V segment lost 0 bases, leaving 3 bases of the junction unmatched. Germline V CDR1 and CDR2: LNHDA, SQIVND (reference sequence).

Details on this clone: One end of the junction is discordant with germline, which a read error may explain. DNA of the CDR3: TGTGCCAGCACTGAACAGGGTACTCATAGCAATCAGCCCCAGAATTTT. This gives the protein CASTEQGTHSNQPQNF. V is TRBV28 and J is TRBJ1-5, with TRBD1 as a possible D gene (6 bases). CDR1 MDHEN and CDR2 SYDVKM come from the germline V gene. This CDR3 comprises 16 residues.

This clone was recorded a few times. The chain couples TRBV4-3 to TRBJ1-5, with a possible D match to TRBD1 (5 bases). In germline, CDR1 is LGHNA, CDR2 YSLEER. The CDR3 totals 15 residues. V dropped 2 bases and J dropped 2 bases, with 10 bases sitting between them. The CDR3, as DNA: TGCGCCAGCAGCCAATCCGTAGGGGGCAATCAGCCCCAGCATTTT. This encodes CASSQSVGGNQPQHF.

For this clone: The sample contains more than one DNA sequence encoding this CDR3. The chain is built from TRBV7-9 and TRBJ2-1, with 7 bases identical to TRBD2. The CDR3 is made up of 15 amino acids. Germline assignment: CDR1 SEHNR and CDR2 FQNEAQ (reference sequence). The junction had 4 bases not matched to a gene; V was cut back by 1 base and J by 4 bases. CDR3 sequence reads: CASSLGASGYNEQFF. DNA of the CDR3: TGTGCCAGCAGCTTAGGGGCTAGCGGATACAATGAGCAGTTCTTC.

The CDR3, as DNA: TGTGCCAGCGCAAAACAGGGGGTGGATAATTCACCCCTCCACTTT. Residues: CASAKQGVDNSPLHF. The chain has TRBV2 and TRBJ1-6, with TRBD1 matching over 8 bases. The V segment lost 8 bases and the J segment 5 bases; nucleotides outside the gene matches: 8. This CDR3 is 15 amino acids long. The germline CDR1 and CDR2 sequences are SNHLY and FYNNEI.

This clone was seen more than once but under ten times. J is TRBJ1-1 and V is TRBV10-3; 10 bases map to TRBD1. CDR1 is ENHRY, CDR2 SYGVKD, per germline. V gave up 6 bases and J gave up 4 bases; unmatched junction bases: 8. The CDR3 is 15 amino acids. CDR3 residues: CAIRGQGVGATEAFF. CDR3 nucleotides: TGTGCCATCAGAGGACAGGGGGTAGGGGCCACTGAAGCTTTCTTT.

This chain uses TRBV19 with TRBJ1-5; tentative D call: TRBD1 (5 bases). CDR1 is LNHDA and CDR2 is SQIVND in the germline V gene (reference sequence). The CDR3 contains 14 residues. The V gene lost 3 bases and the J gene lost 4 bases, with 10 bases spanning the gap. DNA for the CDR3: TGTGCCAGTAGTATCCAGGGAGGGAATCAGCCCCAGCATTTT. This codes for CASSIQGGNQPQHF.

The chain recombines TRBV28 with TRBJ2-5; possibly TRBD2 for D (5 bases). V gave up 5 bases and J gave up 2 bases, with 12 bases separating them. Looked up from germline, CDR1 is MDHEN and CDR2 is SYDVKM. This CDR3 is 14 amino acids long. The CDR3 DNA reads TGTGCCAGCAGTAGGACTCCGGCTCAAGAGACCCAGTACTTC. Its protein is CASSRTPAQETQYF. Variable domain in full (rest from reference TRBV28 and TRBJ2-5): DVKVTQSSRYLVKRTGEKVFLECVQDMDHENMFWYRQDPGLGLRLIYFSYDVKMKEKGDIPEGYSVSREKKERFSLILESASTNQTSMYLCASSRTPAQETQYFGPGTRLLVL.

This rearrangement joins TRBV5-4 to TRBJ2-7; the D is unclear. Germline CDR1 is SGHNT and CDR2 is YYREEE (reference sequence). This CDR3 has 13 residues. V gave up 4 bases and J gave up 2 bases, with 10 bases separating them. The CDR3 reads CASSHDSTYEQYF. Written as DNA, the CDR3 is TGTGCCAGCAGCCATGACTCCACCTACGAGCAGTACTTC.

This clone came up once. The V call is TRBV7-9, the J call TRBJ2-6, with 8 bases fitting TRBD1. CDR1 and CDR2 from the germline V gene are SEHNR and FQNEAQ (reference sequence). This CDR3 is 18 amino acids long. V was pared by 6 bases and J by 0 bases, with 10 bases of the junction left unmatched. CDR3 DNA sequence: TGTGCCAGCAGAGCTGGGACAGGACTTTACTCTGGGGCCAACGTCCTGACTTTC. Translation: CASRAGTGLYSGANVLTF. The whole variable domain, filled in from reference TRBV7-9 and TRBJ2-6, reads DTGVSQNPRHKITKRGQNVTFRCDPISEHNRLYWYRQTLGQGPEFLTYFQNEAQLEKSRLLSDRFSAERPKGSFSTLEIQRTEQGDSAMYLCASRAGTGLYSGANVLTFGAGSRLTVL.

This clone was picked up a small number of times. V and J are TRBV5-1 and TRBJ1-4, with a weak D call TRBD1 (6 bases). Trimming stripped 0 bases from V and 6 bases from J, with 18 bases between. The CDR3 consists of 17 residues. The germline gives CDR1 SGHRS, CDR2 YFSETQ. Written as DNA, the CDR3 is TGCGCCAGCAGCTTGGGGTCTGTGGACAGCTTTCATGAAAAACTGTTTTTT. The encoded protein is CASSLGSVDSFHEKLFF.

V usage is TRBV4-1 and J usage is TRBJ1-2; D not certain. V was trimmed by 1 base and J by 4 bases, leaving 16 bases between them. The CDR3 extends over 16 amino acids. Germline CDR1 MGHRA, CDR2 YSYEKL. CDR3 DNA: TGCGCCAGCAGCCAAGCTTATTCGGCGGTGGTCTATGGCTACACCTTC. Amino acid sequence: CASSQAYSAVVYGYTF.

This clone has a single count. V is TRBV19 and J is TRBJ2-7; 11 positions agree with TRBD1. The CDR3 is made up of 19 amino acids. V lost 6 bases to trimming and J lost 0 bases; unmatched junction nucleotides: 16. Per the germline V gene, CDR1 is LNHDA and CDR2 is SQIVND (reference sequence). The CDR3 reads CASRKIAGTGGISSYEQYF. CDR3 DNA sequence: TGTGCCAGTAGAAAAATCGCCGGGACAGGGGGAATCAGCTCCTACGAGCAGTACTTC.

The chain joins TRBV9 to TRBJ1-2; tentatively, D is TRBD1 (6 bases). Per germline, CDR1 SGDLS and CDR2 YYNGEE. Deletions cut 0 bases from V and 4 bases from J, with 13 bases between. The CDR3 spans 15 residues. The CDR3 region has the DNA TGTGCCAGCAGCGTAGCTCCAGGGGATGTCTATGGCTACACCTTC. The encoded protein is CASSVAPGDVYGYTF.

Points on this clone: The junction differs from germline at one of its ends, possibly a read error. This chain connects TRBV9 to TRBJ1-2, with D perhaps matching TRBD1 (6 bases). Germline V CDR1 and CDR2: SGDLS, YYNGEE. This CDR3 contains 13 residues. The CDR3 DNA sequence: TGTGCCAGCAGCGCCTCGGGGGGCTGGGGCTACCCCTTC. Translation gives CASSASGGWGYPF.

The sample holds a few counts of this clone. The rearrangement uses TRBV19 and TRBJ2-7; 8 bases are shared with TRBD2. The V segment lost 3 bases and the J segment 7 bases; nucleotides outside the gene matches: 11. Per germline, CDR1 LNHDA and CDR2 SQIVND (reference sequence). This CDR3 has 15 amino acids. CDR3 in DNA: TGTGCCAGTAGTATCGAGGCGGGGGGCACGTGGGAGCAGTACTTC. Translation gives CASSIEAGGTWEQYF.

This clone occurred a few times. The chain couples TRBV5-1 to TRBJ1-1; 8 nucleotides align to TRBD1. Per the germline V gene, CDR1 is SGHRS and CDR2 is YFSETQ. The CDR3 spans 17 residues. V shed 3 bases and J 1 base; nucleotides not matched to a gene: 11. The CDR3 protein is CASSSDYGQGGNTEAFF. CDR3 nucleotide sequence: TGCGCCAGCAGCTCGGACTATGGACAGGGAGGGAACACTGAAGCTTTCTTT.

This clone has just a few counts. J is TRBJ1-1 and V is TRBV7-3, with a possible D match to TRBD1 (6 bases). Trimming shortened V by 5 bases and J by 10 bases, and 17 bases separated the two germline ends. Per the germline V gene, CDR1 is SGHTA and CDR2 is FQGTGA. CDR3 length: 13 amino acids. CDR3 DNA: TGTGCCAGCAGCCCTACAGGGAACGTAAGAGCTTTCTTT. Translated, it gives CASSPTGNVRAFF.

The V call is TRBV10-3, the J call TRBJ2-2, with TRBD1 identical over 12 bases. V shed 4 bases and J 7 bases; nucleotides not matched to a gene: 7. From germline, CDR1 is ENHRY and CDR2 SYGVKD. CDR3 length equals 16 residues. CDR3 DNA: TGTGCCATCAGTGTTATGGGACAGGGGGCGATCGGGGAGCTGTTTTTT. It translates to CAISVMGQGAIGELFF.

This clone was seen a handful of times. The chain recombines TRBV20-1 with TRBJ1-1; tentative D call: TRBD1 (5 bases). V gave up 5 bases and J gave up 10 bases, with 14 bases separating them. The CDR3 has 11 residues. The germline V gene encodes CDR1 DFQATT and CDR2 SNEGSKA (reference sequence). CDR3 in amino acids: CSADGGMGAFF. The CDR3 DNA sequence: TGCAGTGCTGATGGGGGGATGGGAGCTTTCTTT.

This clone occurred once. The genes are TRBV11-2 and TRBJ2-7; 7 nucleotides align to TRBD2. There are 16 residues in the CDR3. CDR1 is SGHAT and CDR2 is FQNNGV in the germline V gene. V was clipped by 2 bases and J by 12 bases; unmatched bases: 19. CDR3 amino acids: CASSLNPLATSYKRYF. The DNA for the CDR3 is TGTGCCAGCAGCTTAAATCCCCTCGCGACTAGCTACAAGCGGTACTTC.

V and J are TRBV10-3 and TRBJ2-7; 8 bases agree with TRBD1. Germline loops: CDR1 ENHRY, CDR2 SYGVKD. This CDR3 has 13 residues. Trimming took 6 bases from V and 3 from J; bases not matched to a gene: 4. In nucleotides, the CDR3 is TGTGCCATCAGCTCGGGACAGGACTACGAGCAGTACTTC. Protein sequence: CAISSGQDYEQYF.